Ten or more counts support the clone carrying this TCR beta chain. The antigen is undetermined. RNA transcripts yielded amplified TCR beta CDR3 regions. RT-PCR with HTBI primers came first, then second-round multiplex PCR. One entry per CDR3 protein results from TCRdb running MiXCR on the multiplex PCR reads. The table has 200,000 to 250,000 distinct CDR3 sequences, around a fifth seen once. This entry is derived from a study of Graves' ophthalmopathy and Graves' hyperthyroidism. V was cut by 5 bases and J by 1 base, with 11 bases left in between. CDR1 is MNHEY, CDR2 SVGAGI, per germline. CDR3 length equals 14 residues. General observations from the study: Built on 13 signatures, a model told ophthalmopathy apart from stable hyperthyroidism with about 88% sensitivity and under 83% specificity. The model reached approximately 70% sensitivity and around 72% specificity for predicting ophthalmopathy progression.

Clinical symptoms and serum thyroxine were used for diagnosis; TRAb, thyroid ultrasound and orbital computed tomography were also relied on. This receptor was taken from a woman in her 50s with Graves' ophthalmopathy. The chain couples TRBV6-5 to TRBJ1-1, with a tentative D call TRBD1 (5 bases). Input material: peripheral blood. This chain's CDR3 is CASSQGLENTEAFF. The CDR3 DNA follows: TGTGCCAGCAGTCAGGGTTTGGAGAACACTGAAGCTTTCTTT.